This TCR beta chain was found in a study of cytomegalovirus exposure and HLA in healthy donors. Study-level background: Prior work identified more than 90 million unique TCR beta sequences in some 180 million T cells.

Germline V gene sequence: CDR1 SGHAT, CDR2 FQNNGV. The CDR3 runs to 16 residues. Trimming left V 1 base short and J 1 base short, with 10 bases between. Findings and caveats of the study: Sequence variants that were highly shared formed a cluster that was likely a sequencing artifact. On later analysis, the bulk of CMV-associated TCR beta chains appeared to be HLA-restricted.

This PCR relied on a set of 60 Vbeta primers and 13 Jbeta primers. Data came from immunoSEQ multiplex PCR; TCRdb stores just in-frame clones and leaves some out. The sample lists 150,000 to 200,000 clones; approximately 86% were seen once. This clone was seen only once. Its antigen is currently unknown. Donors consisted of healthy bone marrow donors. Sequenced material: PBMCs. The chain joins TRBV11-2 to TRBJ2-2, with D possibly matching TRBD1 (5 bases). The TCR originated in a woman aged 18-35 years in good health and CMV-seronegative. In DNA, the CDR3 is TGTGCCAGCAGCTTAGGTATAGGGGTGAACACCGGGGAGCTGTTTTTT. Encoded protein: CASSLGIGVNTGELFF.